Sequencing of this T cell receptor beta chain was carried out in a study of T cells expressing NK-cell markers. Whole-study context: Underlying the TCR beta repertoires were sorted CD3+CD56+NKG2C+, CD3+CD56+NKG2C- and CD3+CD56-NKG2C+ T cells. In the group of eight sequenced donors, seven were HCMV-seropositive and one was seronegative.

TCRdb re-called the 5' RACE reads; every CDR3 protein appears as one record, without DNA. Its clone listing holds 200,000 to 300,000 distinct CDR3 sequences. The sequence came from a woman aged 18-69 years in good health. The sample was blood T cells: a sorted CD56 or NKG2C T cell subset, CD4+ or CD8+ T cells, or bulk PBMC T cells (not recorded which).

This CDR3 is CASNGPTDTQYF. The rearrangement links TRBV7-3 to TRBJ2-3; the D call from TCRdb, TRBD2, cannot be confirmed without DNA. Germline lookup yields CDR1 SGHTA and CDR2 FQGTGA. The CDR3 covers 12 residues. Based on the CDR3 plus reference TRBV7-3 and TRBJ2-3, the full variable domain is GAGVSQTPSNKVTEKGKYVELRCDPISGHTALYWYRQSLGQGPEFLIYFQGTGAADDSGLPNDRFFAVRPEGSVSTLKIQRTERGDSAVYLCASNGPTDTQYFGPGTRLTVL.